These 25 T cell receptor beta chains came from one sample sequenced in a study of shared clonotypes between healthy human individuals. TCRdb's copy holds only in-frame clones and misses some; the assay was immunoSEQ multiplex PCR. The sample includes fewer than 1.8 million clones, less than 99% of them seen just once. The specimen was naive CD4+ T cells sorted from blood. Sample subset: CD45RA+ positively selected. The receptors here all came from a man aged 30-40 years in good health.

In its sample, this clone was seen once. This sequence joins TRBV7-9 and TRBJ1-5; D may be TRBD1 (5 bases). Germline V gene lookup returns CDR1 SEHNR and CDR2 FQNEAQ (reference sequence). The CDR3 consists of 16 residues. Trimming cost V 4 bases and J 1 base, with 14 bases left between them. Here the CDR3 reads CASSSSGGISNQPQHF. The CDR3 nucleotides are TGTGCCAGCAGCTCCAGTGGGGGTATCAGCAATCAGCCCCAGCATTTT. Full variable domain (remainder filled in from reference TRBV7-9 and TRBJ1-5): DTGVSQNPRHKITKRGQNVTFRCDPISEHNRLYWYRQTLGQGPEFLTYFQNEAQLEKSRLLSDRFSAERPKGSFSTLEIQRTEQGDSAMYLCASSSSGGISNQPQHFGDGTRLSIL.

V gene TRBV6-6 combines with J gene TRBJ1-2, with 9 bases matching TRBD1. Germline lookup yields CDR1 MNHNY and CDR2 SVGAGI (reference sequence). The length of the CDR3 is 15 residues. J was trimmed by 7 bases and V by 8 bases; bases with no gene match: 14. CDR3 sequence reads: CASEDRGLGASGYTF. CDR3 nucleotide sequence: TGTGCCAGCGAGGACAGGGGCCTAGGAGCGTCTGGCTACACCTTC.

The genes are TRBV28 and TRBJ1-5; D unresolved. Germline V lookup: CDR1 MDHEN, CDR2 SYDVKM. This CDR3 is 16 amino acids long. Between the trimmed V and J ends, which lost 5 bases and 1 base, there was a span of 15 bases. This CDR3 reads CASSARDWRSNQPQHF. The CDR3 DNA follows: TGTGCCAGCAGTGCTAGAGATTGGCGGAGCAATCAGCCCCAGCATTTT.

The chain employs TRBV5-6 and TRBJ1-3; a possible D gene is TRBD1 (6 bases). Germline CDR1 reads SGHDT; CDR2 reads YYEEEE. V was shortened by 1 base and J by 2 bases, with 13 bases between the two germline ends. The CDR3 loop spans 16 amino acids. In DNA form, the CDR3 reads TGTGCCAGCAGCTTGTTGTATGCAGGGGCTGGAAACACCATATATTTT. Translated: CASSLLYAGAGNTIYF.

J is TRBJ1-1 and V is TRBV28; 7 positions match TRBD1. This CDR3 is 12 amino acids long. The germline V gene encodes CDR1 MDHEN and CDR2 SYDVKM. The J segment lost 8 bases and the V segment lost 6 bases, leaving 6 bases of the junction unmatched. CDR3 residues: CASRIPGQEAFF. CDR3 nucleotides: TGTGCCAGCAGGATTCCGGGACAGGAAGCTTTCTTT.

In its sample, this clone was seen once. The V call is TRBV5-6, the J call TRBJ1-5; no definite D call. Trimming shortened V by 0 bases and J by 6 bases, and 10 bases separated the two germline ends. The CDR3 is 14 residues long. Looked up from germline, CDR1 is SGHDT and CDR2 is YYEEEE. CDR3 in DNA: TGTGCCAGCAGCTTGGGATTACGAGGTCAGCCCCAGCATTTT. It specifies CASSLGLRGQPQHF.

The J gene is TRBJ1-1, the V gene TRBV19, with TRBD1 matching over 10 bases. Germline V CDR1 and CDR2: LNHDA, SQIVND (reference sequence). CDR3 length equals 16 residues. After removal of 9 bases from V and 7 bases from J, the junction contained 17 bases not matched to a gene. CDR3 bases: TGTGCCAGCGCGCTCGGGGGGACAGGGGTTTATGGTGAAGCTTTCTTT. Translating it yields CASALGGTGVYGEAFF.

The chain has TRBV7-2 and TRBJ1-5, with TRBD1 as a possible D gene (5 bases). Germline lookup yields CDR1 SGHTA and CDR2 FQGNSA. Trimming cost V 4 bases and J 0 bases, with 7 bases left between them. The length of the CDR3 is 14 residues. The CDR3 loop is CASSSGISNQPQHF. CDR3 DNA sequence: TGTGCCAGCAGCTCAGGGATTAGCAATCAGCCCCAGCATTTT.

The chain couples TRBV7-2 to TRBJ2-7, with D hard to call. This CDR3 spans 11 amino acids. Trimming took off 2 bases at V and 7 bases at J, with 6 bases between the two ends. Per germline, CDR1 SGHTA and CDR2 FQGNSA. This CDR3 reads CASSLWGEQYF. DNA of the CDR3: TGTGCCAGCAGCTTATGGGGTGAGCAGTACTTC.

J is TRBJ1-3 and V is TRBV7-9, with 7 bases fitting TRBD1. The junction had 5 bases not matched to a gene; V was cut back by 8 bases and J by 1 base. The CDR3 consists of 14 residues. Germline assignment: CDR1 SEHNR and CDR2 FQNEAQ (reference sequence). The CDR3 DNA is TGTGCCAGCCTACAGGGGACTTCTGGAAACACCATATATTTT. This sequence encodes CASLQGTSGNTIYF. Based on the CDR3 plus reference TRBV7-9 and TRBJ1-3, the full variable domain is DTGVSQNPRHKITKRGQNVTFRCDPISEHNRLYWYRQTLGQGPEFLTYFQNEAQLEKSRLLSDRFSAERPKGSFSTLEIQRTEQGDSAMYLCASLQGTSGNTIYFGEGSWLTVV.

The chain links TRBV6-5 to TRBJ1-3; perhaps TRBD1 as D (5 bases). Germline CDR1 and CDR2: MNHEY and SVGAGI. The CDR3 contains 14 residues. The germline V and J ends were trimmed by 7 bases and 2 bases, with 12 bases remaining between them. Here the CDR3 reads CASIKAGPGNTIYF. CDR3 bases: TGTGCCAGCATCAAGGCAGGGCCTGGAAACACCATATATTTT.

The J gene is TRBJ2-5, the V gene TRBV19; no reliable D call. The CDR3 is made up of 12 amino acids. Germline values: CDR1 LNHDA, CDR2 SQIVND (reference sequence). Trimming shortened V by 6 bases and J by 2 bases, and 7 bases separated the two germline ends. CDR3 region: CASRNRQETQYF. CDR3 bases: TGTGCCAGTAGAAACAGACAAGAGACCCAGTACTTC. Filled out from reference TRBV19 and TRBJ2-5, the complete variable domain reads DGGITQSPKYLFRKEGQNVTLSCEQNLNHDAMYWYRQDPGQGLRLIYYSQIVNDFQKGDIAEGYSVSREKKESFPLTVTSAQKNPTAFYLCASRNRQETQYFGPGTRLLVL.

This clone appeared a single time. Other DNA sequences in the sample encode the same CDR3. CDR3 residues: CASSPTSYEQYF. CDR3 bases: TGTGCCAGCAGCCCAACCTCCTACGAGCAGTACTTC. The chain couples TRBV7-2 to TRBJ2-7, with D hard to call. The CDR3 spans 12 residues. The V and J ends lost 5 bases and 0 bases respectively, with 5 bases between them. CDR1 and CDR2 (germline): SGHTA, FQGNSA.

This clone was observed a few times. The chain has TRBV7-9 and TRBJ2-2, with TRBD2 matching 12 bases. This CDR3 contains 15 residues. CDR1 and CDR2 from the germline V gene are SEHNR and FQNEAQ (reference sequence). The J segment lost 5 bases and the V segment lost 5 bases, leaving 3 bases of the junction unmatched. The CDR3 bases are TGTGCCAGCAGCCGACTAGCGGGAGAGACCGGGGAGCTGTTTTTT. Translation: CASSRLAGETGELFF.

For this clone: The sample contains more than one DNA sequence encoding this CDR3. The genes are TRBV18 and TRBJ1-4, with a weak D call TRBD1 (6 bases). The CDR3 extends over 15 amino acids. CDR1 is KGHSH, CDR2 LQKENI, per germline. Trimming cost V 3 bases and J 4 bases, with 12 bases left between them. CDR3 sequence (DNA): TGTGCCAGCTCACCCTCCAGGGGAGGTAATGAAAAACTGTTTTTT. It yields the protein CASSPSRGGNEKLFF.

This rearrangement joins TRBV27 to TRBJ1-1, with D perhaps TRBD1 (5 bases). The CDR3 consists of 16 residues. Trimming cost V 6 bases and J 3 bases, with 20 bases left between them. Per germline, CDR1 MNHEY and CDR2 SMNVEV (reference sequence). CDR3 DNA sequence: TGTGCCAGCAGCGGCATCCAAACGGGGCGGGACACTGAAGCTTTCTTT. Amino acid sequence: CASSGIQTGRDTEAFF.

The chain links TRBV9 to TRBJ2-1; unclear D gene. Between the trimmed V and J ends, which lost 5 bases and 5 bases, there was a span of 20 bases. Germline values: CDR1 SGDLS, CDR2 YYNGEE. The CDR3 spans 16 residues. CDR3 protein: CASSSEGLMGNNEQFF. CDR3 coding DNA: TGTGCCAGCAGTTCTGAAGGGTTAATGGGAAACAATGAGCAGTTCTTC. The complete variable domain, with remaining parts taken from reference TRBV9 and TRBJ2-1, reads DSGVTQTPKHLITATGQRVTLRCSPRSGDLSVYWYQQSLDQGLQFLIQYYNGEERAKGNILERFSAQQFPDLHSELNLSSLELGDSALYFCASSSEGLMGNNEQFFGPGTRLTVL.

The CDR3 protein is CASSPLLRERYEQYF. The CDR3 DNA sequence: TGTGCCAGCTCACCTTTGCTCAGGGAGAGATACGAGCAGTACTTC. The chain has TRBV18 and TRBJ2-7, with D perhaps being TRBD1 or TRBD2 (5 bases each). The CDR3 spans 15 residues. The V gene's germline CDR1 is KGHSH and CDR2 LQKENI. V dropped 3 bases and J dropped 4 bases, with 16 bases sitting between them.

J is TRBJ1-5 and V is TRBV28; D call uncertain. CDR1 is MDHEN and CDR2 is SYDVKM in the germline V gene. The V end was cut by 6 bases, the J end by 7 bases, with 10 bases between. This CDR3 spans 12 amino acids. In DNA form, the CDR3 reads TGTGCCAGCAGGGAACACGGACAGCCCCAGCATTTT. Translated, it gives CASREHGQPQHF.

The chain carries TRBV7-9 and TRBJ1-5; D is unresolved. The CDR3 is made up of 14 amino acids. V lost 1 base and J 3 bases, leaving 7 bases between the germline ends. Germline loops: CDR1 SEHNR, CDR2 FQNEAQ (reference sequence). In nucleotides, the CDR3 is TGTGCCAGCAGCTTAGACCGTCTCAATCAGCCCCAGCATTTT. It specifies CASSLDRLNQPQHF.

The chain carries TRBV28 and TRBJ1-5; 9 nucleotides line up with TRBD1. The trim removed 0 bases at V and 3 bases at J, leaving 6 bases unmatched. Germline CDR1 reads MDHEN; CDR2 reads SYDVKM. The CDR3 spans 17 residues. The CDR3 reads CASSLWGGQGINQPQHF. CDR3 sequence (DNA): TGTGCCAGCAGTTTATGGGGGGGACAGGGAATCAATCAGCCCCAGCATTTT.

The CDR3: CASSSNPGTSGSYEQYF. For the CDR3, the DNA is TGCGCCAGCAGCTCGAATCCCGGGACTAGCGGATCCTACGAGCAGTACTTC. The V gene is TRBV5-1, the J gene TRBJ2-7, with 11 nucleotides matching TRBD2. This CDR3 comprises 17 residues. Trimming took 3 bases from V and 1 from J; bases not matched to a gene: 9. The germline gives CDR1 SGHRS, CDR2 YFSETQ.

The chain combines TRBV5-1 with TRBJ2-2; 9 positions match TRBD1. J lost 1 base, V lost 9 bases, and 13 bases had no gene match. Germline V gene lookup returns CDR1 SGHRS and CDR2 YFSETQ. This CDR3 comprises 17 residues. The CDR3 loop reads CATWTGETVKNTGELFF. Here the CDR3 DNA reads TGCGCCACCTGGACAGGGGAGACGGTGAAGAACACCGGGGAGCTGTTTTTT.

V gene TRBV7-3 combines with J gene TRBJ2-3; the match to TRBD1 covers 9 bases. The CDR3 loop spans 13 amino acids. Looked up from germline, CDR1 is SGHTA and CDR2 is FQGTGA. The junction had 1 base not matched to a gene; V was cut back by 8 bases and J by 1 base. The CDR3 loop is CASGQGRTDTQYF. CDR3 sequence (DNA): TGTGCCAGCGGACAGGGGCGCACAGATACGCAGTATTTT.

The V gene is TRBV2, the J gene TRBJ2-7; 11 bases map to TRBD2. Germline loops: CDR1 SNHLY, CDR2 FYNNEI. The junction had 7 bases not matched to a gene; V was cut back by 6 bases and J by 6 bases. The CDR3 is made up of 14 amino acids. CDR3 DNA sequence: TGTGCCAGCAGACCAACTAGCGGGAGAGGCGAGCAGTACTTC. Translated, it gives CASRPTSGRGEQYF.